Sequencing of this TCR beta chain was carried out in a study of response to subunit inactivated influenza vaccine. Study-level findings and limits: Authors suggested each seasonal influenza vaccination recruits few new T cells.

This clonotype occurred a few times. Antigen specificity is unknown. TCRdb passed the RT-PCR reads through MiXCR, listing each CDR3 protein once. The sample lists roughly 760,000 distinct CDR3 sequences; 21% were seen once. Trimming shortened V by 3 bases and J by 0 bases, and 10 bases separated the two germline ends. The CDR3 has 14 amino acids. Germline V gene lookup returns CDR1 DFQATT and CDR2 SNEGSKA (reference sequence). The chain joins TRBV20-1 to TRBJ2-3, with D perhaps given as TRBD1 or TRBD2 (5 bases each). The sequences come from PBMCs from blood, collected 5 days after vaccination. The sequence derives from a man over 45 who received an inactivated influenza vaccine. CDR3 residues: CSARRGHSTDTQYF. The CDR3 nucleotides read TGCAGTGCTAGGAGGGGCCATAGCACAGATACGCAGTATTTT.